The 8 T cell receptor beta chains in this list originate from one sample, sequenced in a study of lymphopenia after photon versus proton radiotherapy. Repertoires were generated with immunoSEQ multiplex PCR, while TCRdb's copy carries only in-frame clones and drops some. The sample consists of 30,000 to 35,000 clones, roughly 89% of them appearing once. The sequencing used peripheral blood, collected from a patient treated with proton-based radiotherapy. These receptor sequences come from a woman in her 70s with pancreatic cancer. Some clones in this sample may be carry-over from other donors' samples.

This sequence joins TRBV7-2 and TRBJ1-1; D unclear. The CDR3 has 16 amino acids. Trimming stripped 1 base from V and 1 base from J, with 13 bases between. The germline gives CDR1 SGHTA, CDR2 FQGNSA. CDR3 DNA sequence: TGTGCCAGCAGCTTAGTGTCCCTTGGAGGGAACACTGAAGCTTTCTTT. Amino acids: CASSLVSLGGNTEAFF.

About this clone itself: An end of the junction does not agree with germline; a read error may underlie this. This chain connects TRBV28 to TRBJ2-4, with 12 bases matching TRBD2. This CDR3 spans 18 amino acids. Germline CDR1 reads MDHEN; CDR2 reads SYDVKM. As DNA, the CDR3 is TGTGCCAGCCCTTTAGTACTAGCGGGAGGTCATCCCCAAAACATTCCGTACTTC. Residues: CASPLVLAGGHPQNIPYF.

The DNA of the CDR3 is TGTGCCAGCACCGAAAGGGCAAAGACCCAGTACTTC. The encoded protein is CASTERAKTQYF. The J gene is TRBJ2-5, the V gene TRBV6-1; no clear D gene. Trimming removed 7 bases from V and 6 bases from J, with 12 bases in between. CDR1 is MNHNS, CDR2 SASEGT, per germline. The length of the CDR3 is 12 residues.

This clone was observed a few times. The chain carries TRBV7-2 and TRBJ2-5; D gene uncertain. CDR1 is SGHTA and CDR2 is FQGNSA in the germline V gene. V lost 4 bases and J lost 2, with 11 bases in between. This CDR3 contains 14 residues. This CDR3 reads CASSSGPKQETQYF. In DNA, the CDR3 is TGTGCCAGCAGCTCAGGACCTAAACAAGAGACCCAGTACTTC.

The rearrangement joins TRBV6-6 to TRBJ2-7; tentatively, D is TRBD2 (6 bases). The germline V and J ends were trimmed by 4 bases and 0 bases, with 13 bases remaining between them. The CDR3 sequence is 15 residues long. CDR1 is MNHNY and CDR2 is SVGAGI in the germline V gene (reference sequence). The CDR3 region is CASSSQRVSSYEQYF. The CDR3 DNA sequence: TGTGCCAGCAGTTCTCAGCGGGTAAGCTCCTACGAGCAGTACTTC.

The chain joins TRBV10-3 to TRBJ1-1, with D possibly being TRBD1 (5 bases). Germline lookup yields CDR1 ENHRY and CDR2 SYGVKD. The CDR3 runs to 13 residues. Trimming took off 10 bases at V and 0 bases at J, with 12 bases between the two ends. The CDR3 DNA follows: TGTGCCAACCAGGCAGGGATGAACACTGAAGCTTTCTTT. It encodes CANQAGMNTEAFF.

This chain's CDR3 is CASNQNREGYGYTF. CDR3 in DNA: TGTGCCAGTAACCAGAACAGGGAGGGATATGGCTACACCTTC. The chain links TRBV19 to TRBJ1-2; perhaps TRBD1 as D (6 bases). Germline CDR1 and CDR2: LNHDA and SQIVND (reference sequence). Trimming left V 7 bases short and J 5 bases short, with 17 bases between. The CDR3 consists of 14 residues.

This chain joins TRBV18 and TRBJ1-2; D unresolved. Trimming shortened V by 4 bases and J by 4 bases, and 19 bases separated the two germline ends. The CDR3 covers 16 residues. Germline CDR1 KGHSH, CDR2 LQKENI. The CDR3 DNA sequence: TGTGCCAGCTCACGAGGACCCGGACGGGAAAGCTATGGCTACACCTTC. As protein: CASSRGPGRESYGYTF.